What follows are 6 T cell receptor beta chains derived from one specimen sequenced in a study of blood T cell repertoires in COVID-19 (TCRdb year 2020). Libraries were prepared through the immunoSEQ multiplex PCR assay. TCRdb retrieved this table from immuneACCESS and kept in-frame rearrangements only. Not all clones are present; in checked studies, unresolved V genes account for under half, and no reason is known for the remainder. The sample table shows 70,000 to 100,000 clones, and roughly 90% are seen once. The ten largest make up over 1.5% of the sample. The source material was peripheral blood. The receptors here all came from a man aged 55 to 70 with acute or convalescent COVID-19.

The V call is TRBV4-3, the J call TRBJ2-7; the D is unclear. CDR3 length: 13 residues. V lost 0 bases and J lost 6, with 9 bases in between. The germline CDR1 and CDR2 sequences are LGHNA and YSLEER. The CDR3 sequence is CASSQDSAAEQYF. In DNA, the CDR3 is TGCGCCAGCAGCCAAGACTCGGCGGCCGAGCAGTACTTC.

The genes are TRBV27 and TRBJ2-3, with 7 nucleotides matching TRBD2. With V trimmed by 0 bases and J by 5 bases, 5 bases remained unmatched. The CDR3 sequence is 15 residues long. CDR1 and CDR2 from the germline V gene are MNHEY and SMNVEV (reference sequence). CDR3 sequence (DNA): TGTGCCAGCAGTTTATCGCCTAGCGGAAAAGATACGCAGTATTTT. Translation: CASSLSPSGKDTQYF.

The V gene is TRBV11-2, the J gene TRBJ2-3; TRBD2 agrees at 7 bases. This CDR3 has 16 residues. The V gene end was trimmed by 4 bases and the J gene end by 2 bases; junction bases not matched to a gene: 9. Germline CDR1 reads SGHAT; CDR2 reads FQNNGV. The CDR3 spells CASSYPAGVATDTQYF. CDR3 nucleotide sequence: TGTGCCAGCAGCTACCCGGCGGGGGTAGCCACAGATACGCAGTATTTT.

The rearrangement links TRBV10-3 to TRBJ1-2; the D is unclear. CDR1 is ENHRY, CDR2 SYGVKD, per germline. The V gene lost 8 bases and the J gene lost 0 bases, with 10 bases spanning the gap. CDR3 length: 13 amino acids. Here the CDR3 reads CAIGLAANYGYTF. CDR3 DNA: TGTGCCATCGGTTTAGCTGCTAACTATGGCTACACCTTC.

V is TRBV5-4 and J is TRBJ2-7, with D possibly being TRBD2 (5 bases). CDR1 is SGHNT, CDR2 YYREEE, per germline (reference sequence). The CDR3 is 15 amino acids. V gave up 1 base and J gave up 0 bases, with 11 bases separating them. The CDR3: CASSLSRESSYEQYF. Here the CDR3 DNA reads TGTGCCAGCAGCTTGAGTAGGGAGAGCTCCTACGAGCAGTACTTC.

The CDR3 coding sequence is TGCGCCAGCAGCTTGGTCGTTAGCGGAGGCTACAATGAGCAGTTCTTC. It encodes CASSLVVSGGYNEQFF. V is TRBV5-1 and J is TRBJ2-1; D is perhaps TRBD2 (6 bases). The ends were cut back, 0 bases at V and 3 bases at J, with 13 bases in the middle. CDR1 is SGHRS and CDR2 is YFSETQ in the germline V gene. This CDR3 region has 16 residues.